The 30 T cell receptor beta chains reported below all come from one sample, sequenced in a study of blood T cells in healthy people across ages. The authors ran a second PCR of about 7 to 11 cycles using a sample-barcoded 5' primer and a J-beta primer mix. One entry per CDR3 protein, called by TCRdb with MiXCR from the 5' RACE reads. The table records roughly 680,000 distinct CDR3 sequences, 52% of them present only once. Sequencing used blood. These receptors were obtained from an elderly woman in good health.

The V call is TRBV24-1, the J call TRBJ1-2; D uncertain. This CDR3 is 16 amino acids long. V lost 3 bases to trimming and J lost 4 bases, with 17 bases between them. Germline values: CDR1 KGHDR, CDR2 SFDVKD. The chain's CDR3 is CATSDHRSTATYGYTF. The CDR3 bases are TGTGCCACCAGTGATCATCGGTCAACGGCGACCTATGGCTACACCTTC.

This clonotype occurred many times. V is TRBV4-2 and J is TRBJ1-2; TRBD1 matches 9 bases. This CDR3 is built from 17 residues. The J segment lost 4 bases and the V segment lost 0 bases, leaving 9 bases of the junction unmatched. CDR1 is LGHNA and CDR2 is YNFKEQ in the germline V gene. The CDR3 DNA reads TGTGCCAGCAGCCAAGATTCTGATACAGGGGGCGGCTATGGCTACACCTTC. Protein: CASSQDSDTGGGYGYTF.

This clonotype was observed at least ten times. The chain links TRBV12-3 or TRBV12-4 to TRBJ1-2; D remains ambiguous. V was cut by 3 bases and J by 3 bases, with 11 bases left in between. The CDR3 is 14 residues long. CDR3 nucleotide sequence: TGTGCCAGCAGTTTTCAGGAATCGGACTATGGCTACACCTTC. Translated: CASSFQESDYGYTF.

Turning to this clonotype: A much bigger clone sits one base away, suggesting this may be a read error. V is TRBV21-1 and J is TRBJ2-1; the table's TRBD2 call for D was not verified on the DNA. Judging by the DNA end, TRBJ2-7 fits better; the J call may be wrong. TRBV21-1 is annotated as a pseudogene. The CDR3 is 15 amino acids. CDR3 region: CASSNPLAGSLEQYF. CDR3 nucleotides: TGTGCCAGCAGCAACCCACTAGCGGGGTCTCTTGAGCAGTACTTC.

At least ten counts were recorded for this clonotype. The rearrangement uses TRBV5-1 and TRBJ1-2, with 8 nucleotides matching TRBD1. This CDR3 has 15 residues. Per the germline V gene, CDR1 is SGHRS and CDR2 is YFSETQ. V lost 4 bases and J lost 8; bases outside the gene matches: 13. The CDR3 loop reads CASSRPDRGIEGYTF. The CDR3 coding sequence is TGCGCCAGCAGCCGACCCGACAGGGGAATTGAAGGCTACACCTTC.

This clonotype showed up just a few times. The rearrangement joins TRBV6-6 to TRBJ1-2, with TRBD1 matching over 8 bases. The CDR3 totals 13 residues. Germline CDR1 is MNHNY and CDR2 is SVGAGI (reference sequence). V shed 4 bases, J shed 6 bases, and the junction held 4 bases outside the gene matches. The CDR3 loop reads CASSSPTGDGYTF. The DNA for the CDR3 is TGTGCCAGCAGTTCCCCGACAGGGGATGGCTACACCTTC.

The chain carries TRBV12-3 or TRBV12-4 and TRBJ2-3; 10 bases are a match to TRBD2. The J segment lost 3 bases and the V segment lost 5 bases, leaving 5 bases of the junction unmatched. The CDR3 sequence is 15 residues long. The CDR3 loop reads CASSLTSGETDTQYF. For the CDR3, the DNA is TGTGCCAGCAGTCTCACTAGCGGGGAAACAGATACGCAGTATTTT.

The chain joins TRBV20-1 to TRBJ2-2; 9 nucleotides agree with TRBD1. This CDR3 has 18 amino acids. Losses at the gene ends were 0 bases for V and 2 bases for J; bases not matched to a gene: 10. Per germline, CDR1 DFQATT and CDR2 SNEGSKA (reference sequence). The CDR3 protein is CSARDGLGQGTNTGELFF. CDR3 sequence (DNA): TGCAGTGCTAGAGATGGCTTAGGACAGGGGACAAACACCGGGGAGCTGTTTTTT.

This clonotype was observed a few times. The J gene is TRBJ2-6, the V gene TRBV19; TRBD1 matches at 7 bases. The CDR3 runs 17 residues. J lost 2 bases, V lost 6 bases, and 10 bases had no gene match. The germline CDR1 and CDR2 sequences are LNHDA and SQIVND (reference sequence). CDR3 nucleotides: TGTGCCAGTAGAGACGGGACAGATTTCACTGGGGCCAACGTCCTGACTTTC. Translating gives CASRDGTDFTGANVLTF.

J is TRBJ2-7 and V is TRBV2; 10 positions match TRBD1. The CDR3 has 14 amino acids. Germline loops: CDR1 SNHLY, CDR2 FYNNEI. The junction had 0 bases not matched to a gene; V was cut back by 3 bases and J by 1 base. In DNA form, the CDR3 reads TGTGCCAGCAGTGAGGACAGGGGGTCCTACGAGCAGTACTTC. Protein product: CASSEDRGSYEQYF.

This clonotype was seen at least ten times. The chain employs TRBV6-1 and TRBJ2-7; TRBD1 or TRBD2 may be the D gene (5 bases each). V lost 8 bases and J lost 2, with 22 bases in between. Germline CDR1 MNHNS, CDR2 SASEGT. The CDR3 sequence is 16 residues long. Here the CDR3 reads CASALYGATAAYEQYF. CDR3 DNA: TGTGCCAGCGCGCTCTACGGGGCCACCGCGGCCTACGAGCAGTACTTC.

J is TRBJ1-5 and V is TRBV6-2 or TRBV6-3; possible D gene TRBD1, 5 bases. The CDR3 covers 16 residues. Germline V lookup: CDR1 MNHEY, CDR2 SVGEGT. The V and J ends lost 5 bases and 9 bases respectively, with 23 bases between them. Here the CDR3 reads CASSVTGRVVGPPQHF. In nucleotides, the CDR3 is TGTGCCAGCAGTGTGACGGGACGAGTTGTTGGTCCGCCCCAGCATTTT.

In its sample, this clonotype was seen a few times. A much larger clone is a single base away; this may be a read error. Here the CDR3 reads CAISETGNYGYTF. The CDR3 DNA reads TGTGCCATCAGTGAAACAGGGAACTATGGCTACACCTTC. The chain has TRBV10-3 and TRBJ1-2; TRBD1 might be the D (6 bases). The germline CDR1 and CDR2 sequences are ENHRY and SYGVKD. There are 13 residues in the CDR3. V was clipped by 3 bases and J by 2 bases, with 7 bases between them.

The gene calls are TRBV28 and TRBJ2-7; 12 bases fit TRBD2. With 8 bases clipped from V and 7 bases from J, the junction kept 18 bases outside the gene matches. CDR1 is MDHEN, CDR2 SYDVKM, per germline. CDR3 length equals 17 residues. The CDR3 loop is CASSPDRRLAGVYEQYF. For the CDR3, the DNA is TGTGCCAGCTCCCCAGACCGACGACTAGCGGGGGTATATGAGCAGTACTTC.

Ten or more counts support this clonotype. The chain is built from TRBV24-1 and TRBJ2-7; 8 bases fit TRBD2. This CDR3 is 13 amino acids long. Germline V gene data show CDR1 as KGHDR and CDR2 as SFDVKD. With 5 bases clipped from V and 5 bases from J, the junction kept 4 bases outside the gene matches. CDR3 coding DNA: TGTGCCACCAGTGGCGCGACTAGCGACGAGCAGTACTTC. It specifies CATSGATSDEQYF.

The chain has TRBV29-1 and TRBJ1-4; D is unclear. The CDR3 length is 13 residues. In germline, CDR1 is SQVTM, CDR2 ANQGSEA. Trimming pared 7 bases from V and 4 bases from J, leaving 13 bases between. CDR3 nucleotides: TGCAGCGGCCGAGCAGCGGGTAATGAAAAACTGTTTTTT. It yields the protein CSGRAAGNEKLFF. The whole variable domain, remainder taken from reference TRBV29-1 and TRBJ1-4, is SAVISQKPSRDICQRGTSLTIQCQVDSQVTMMFWYRQQPGQSLTLIATANQGSEATYESGFVIDKFPISRPNLTFSTLTVSNMSPEDSSIYLCSGRAAGNEKLFFGSGTQLSVL.

The chain carries TRBV15 and TRBJ2-7, with 15 bases identical to TRBD2. CDR1 LNHNV and CDR2 YYDKDF come from the germline V gene (reference sequence). J was trimmed by 12 bases and V by 5 bases; bases with no gene match: 5. The CDR3 covers 13 residues. CDR3: CATSPGTSGRMYF. The CDR3 region has the DNA TGTGCCACCAGCCCCGGGACTAGCGGGAGGATGTACTTC. Filled out from reference TRBV15 and TRBJ2-7, the complete variable domain reads DAMVIQNPRYQVTQFGKPVTLSCSQTLNHNVMYWYQQKSSQAPKLLFHYYDKDFNNEADTPDNFQSRRPNTSFCFLDIRSPGLGDTAMYLCATSPGTSGRMYFGPGTRLTVT.

In this sample, this clonotype turned up a few times. The rearrangement links TRBV27 to TRBJ2-6, with D unclear. Trimming removed 10 bases at V and 0 bases at J, with 10 bases between. The CDR3 consists of 14 residues. CDR1 and CDR2 from the germline V gene are MNHEY and SMNVEV (reference sequence). CDR3 amino acids: CATRPASGANVLTF. CDR3 bases: TGTGCCACCCGCCCGGCCTCTGGGGCCAACGTCCTGACTTTC.

This clonotype has a single count. CDR3 in amino acids: CASSTGTVNEYF. Written as DNA, the CDR3 is TGTGCCAGCAGCACCGGGACAGTCAATGAGTACTTC. This sequence joins TRBV7-9 and TRBJ2-7; TRBD1 aligns across 7 bases. Germline trimming cut 5 bases from V and 11 bases from J; bases unmatched to any gene: 9. The CDR3 is 12 residues long. CDR1 and CDR2 from the germline V gene are SEHNR and FQNEAQ (reference sequence).

The chain combines TRBV29-1 with TRBJ2-7; D remains ambiguous. Germline lookup yields CDR1 SQVTM and CDR2 ANQGSEA. This CDR3 contains 12 residues. Trimming shortened V by 7 bases and J by 9 bases, and 19 bases separated the two germline ends. This CDR3 is CSAFTPASAQYF. In DNA, the CDR3 is TGCAGCGCCTTTACCCCCGCAAGCGCGCAGTACTTC.

The chain joins TRBV2 to TRBJ2-1; D might be TRBD1 (6 bases). The CDR3 has 15 amino acids. Germline V gene data show CDR1 as SNHLY and CDR2 as FYNNEI. V was clipped by 7 bases and J by 0 bases, with 13 bases between them. CDR3 nucleotide sequence: TGTGCCAGCATATACAGGGTAGACTCCTACAATGAGCAGTTCTTC. This sequence encodes CASIYRVDSYNEQFF.

CDR3 sequence reads: CASSPGGGSGQQFF. CDR3 nucleotide sequence: TGTGCCAGCAGCCCCGGTGGTGGGTCGGGACAACAGTTCTTC. The chain has TRBV7-9 and TRBJ2-1, with D tentatively TRBD1 (6 bases). Trimming removed 5 bases from V and 13 bases from J, with 21 bases in between. CDR1 SEHNR and CDR2 FQNEAQ come from the germline V gene (reference sequence). The CDR3 totals 14 residues.

On this clonotype itself: This clone may be a read error of a much larger clone one base away. The V and J genes are TRBV5-1 and TRBJ2-3, with 9 nucleotides matching TRBD2. CDR1 and CDR2 (germline): SGHRS, YFSETQ. This CDR3 contains 16 residues. The ends lost 4 bases at V and 4 bases at J; junction bases unmatched: 10. CDR3 residues: CASSRIVAGVPDTQYF. The CDR3 DNA reads TGCGCCAGCAGCAGAATAGTAGCGGGAGTTCCAGATACGCAGTATTTT.

This clonotype was observed a few times. The V call is TRBV7-2, the J call TRBJ2-5, with 10 bases aligning to TRBD2. The J call may be in error: the DNA end matches TRBJ2-7 better. CDR1 and CDR2 (germline): SGHTA, FQGNSA. CDR3 length: 15 residues. The CDR3 DNA sequence: TGTGCCAGCAGACTCTCTAGCGGGGGACGATACGAGCAGTACTTC. Its protein is CASRLSSGGRYEQYF.

Regarding this clonotype: Since a much larger clone is just one base distant, this may be a read error. The chain carries TRBV5-6 and TRBJ2-7; tentatively, D is TRBD2 (6 bases). Per the germline V gene, CDR1 is SGHDT and CDR2 is YYEEEE. Trimming took off 0 bases at V and 5 bases at J, with 21 bases between the two ends. This CDR3 region has 17 residues. CDR3 sequence (DNA): TGTGCCAGCAGCTTGGGACCTGCCTGTGCGGGAATCCACGAGCAGTACTTC. Translation gives CASSLGPACAGIHEQYF.

This clonotype was seen many times. The chain employs TRBV5-1 and TRBJ1-6; D is unclear. The germline V gene encodes CDR1 SGHRS and CDR2 YFSETQ. V was pared by 4 bases and J by 8 bases, with 16 bases between. This CDR3 region has 15 residues. Here the CDR3 reads CASSPEVPSYSPLHF. CDR3 bases: TGCGCCAGCAGCCCTGAGGTGCCGTCTTATTCACCCCTCCACTTT.

V usage is TRBV9 and J usage is TRBJ2-7; D gene unclear. The V gene lost 4 bases and the J gene lost 2 bases, with 10 bases spanning the gap. The CDR3 extends over 13 amino acids. CDR1 is SGDLS and CDR2 is YYNGEE in the germline V gene. The CDR3 DNA reads TGTGCCAGCAGCCCGGCTGACCCCTACGAGCAGTACTTC. It yields the protein CASSPADPYEQYF.

The chain uses TRBV20-1 and TRBJ2-7, with 7 nucleotides matching TRBD1. The junction had 9 bases not matched to a gene; V was cut back by 6 bases and J by 1 base. The CDR3 spans 14 residues. From germline, CDR1 is DFQATT and CDR2 SNEGSKA (reference sequence). The DNA for the CDR3 is TGCAGTGCAAGTAAAAACAGGGGTTCCTACGAGCAGTACTTC. Encoded protein: CSASKNRGSYEQYF.

This clonotype appeared many times. The gene calls are TRBV12-3 or TRBV12-4 and TRBJ2-5, with D perhaps TRBD1 or TRBD2 (5 bases each). V lost 5 bases, J lost 6 bases, and 16 bases lay in between. The CDR3 sequence is 14 residues long. The CDR3 loop is CASSGAKGGKTQYF. DNA for the CDR3: TGTGCCAGCAGTGGGGCGAAAGGAGGAAAGACCCAGTACTTC.

The chain uses TRBV9 and TRBJ1-2; D gene ambiguous. The CDR3 runs to 13 residues. Germline CDR1 reads SGDLS; CDR2 reads YYNGEE. Trimming shortened V by 3 bases and J by 4 bases, and 10 bases separated the two germline ends. CDR3 bases: TGTGCCAGCAGCGACGGGGTGTTCTATGGCTACACCTTC. This translates into CASSDGVFYGYTF.